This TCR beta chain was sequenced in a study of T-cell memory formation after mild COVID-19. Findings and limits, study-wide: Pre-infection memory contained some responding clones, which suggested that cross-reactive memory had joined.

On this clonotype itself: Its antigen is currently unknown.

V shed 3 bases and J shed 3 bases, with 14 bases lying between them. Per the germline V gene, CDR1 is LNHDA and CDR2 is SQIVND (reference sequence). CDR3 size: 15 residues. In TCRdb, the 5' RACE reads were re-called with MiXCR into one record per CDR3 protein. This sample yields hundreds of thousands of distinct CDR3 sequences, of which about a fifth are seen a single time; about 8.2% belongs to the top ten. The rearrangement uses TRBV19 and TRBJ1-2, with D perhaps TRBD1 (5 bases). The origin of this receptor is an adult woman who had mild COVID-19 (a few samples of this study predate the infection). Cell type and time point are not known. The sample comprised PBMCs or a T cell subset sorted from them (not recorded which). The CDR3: CASSMSPGRDYGYTF. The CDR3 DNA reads TGTGCCAGTAGTATGTCGCCAGGGAGGGACTATGGCTACACCTTC.